One and the same sample provided the 17 T cell receptor beta chains below, sequenced in a study of response to subunit inactivated influenza vaccine (dated by TCRdb to 2016 to 2018). Libraries were prepared through RT-PCR. Sequenced using an Illumina HiSeq 2500. The public sequencing data were trimmed at Q25 with fastp and processed into clonotypes with MiXCR by TCRdb, which kept only in-frame beta chains. Each entry merges the rows of one CDR3 protein and shows their most common DNA and genes. The sample table holds roughly 630,000 distinct CDR3 sequences, of which 14% were seen once. The leading ten clones occupy 6% to 9.5% of the sample. The sequencing here drew on PBMCs from blood, taken 14 to 15 days before vaccination. Receptors originate from a man aged 45-60 years who received an inactivated influenza vaccine. Donor details come from another sample of the same person, matched by shared clones.

This rearrangement joins TRBV4-2 to TRBJ1-5; D unresolved. Looked up from germline, CDR1 is LGHNA and CDR2 is YNFKEQ. This CDR3 has 15 residues. V was cut by 4 bases and J by 2 bases, with 12 bases left in between. The DNA of the CDR3 is TGTGCCAGCAGCCGACAAACGGAGGGCAATCAGCCCCAGCATTTT. Its protein is CASSRQTEGNQPQHF.

This clonotype has only a few counts. The rearrangement links TRBV27 to TRBJ2-1; D might be TRBD2 (6 bases). Germline loops: CDR1 MNHEY, CDR2 SMNVEV (reference sequence). The V end was cut by 3 bases, the J end by 0 bases, with 12 bases between. CDR3 length: 16 amino acids. For the CDR3, the DNA is TGTGCCAGCAGTTTCCTCCTGACTAGCTCCTACAATGAGCAGTTCTTC. It specifies CASSFLLTSSYNEQFF.

CDR3 amino acids: CASSQGPFTDTQYF. Written as DNA, the CDR3 is TGCGCCAGCAGCCAAGGGCCCTTTACAGATACGCAGTATTTT. The genes are TRBV4-3 and TRBJ2-3; D remains unclear. V shed 1 base and J shed 3 bases, with 8 bases lying between them. Germline V gene sequence: CDR1 LGHNA, CDR2 YSLEER. The CDR3 spans 14 residues.

The chain links TRBV4-3 to TRBJ2-2; TRBD2 agrees at 7 bases. The CDR3 is 15 amino acids. Looked up from germline, CDR1 is LGHNA and CDR2 is YSLEER. The junction had 3 bases not matched to a gene; V was cut back by 1 base and J by 4 bases. CDR3 sequence: CASSQGGLLTGELFF. The CDR3 DNA sequence: TGCGCCAGCAGCCAAGGGGGACTACTCACCGGGGAGCTGTTTTTT.

In DNA, the CDR3 is TGTGCCAGCAGAACGAGTCGACTAGCGGGGGGTCCAGATACGCAGTATTTT. It translates to CASRTSRLAGGPDTQYF. The V and J genes are TRBV27 and TRBJ2-3; 13 nucleotides line up with TRBD2. Germline lookup yields CDR1 MNHEY and CDR2 SMNVEV (reference sequence). The CDR3 covers 17 residues. The V and J ends lost 6 bases and 4 bases, in that order; junction bases with no gene match: 10.

On this clonotype itself: A much larger clonotype is one base distant, so this may be a read error. The chain employs TRBV25-1 and TRBJ2-1, with TRBD1 as a possible D gene (5 bases). Germline loops: CDR1 MGHDK, CDR2 SYGVNS. The ends were cut back, 3 bases at V and 0 bases at J, with 12 bases in the middle. CDR3 length equals 16 residues. CDR3 sequence (DNA): TGTGCCAGCAGTGACTTCTCGACAGACTCCTACAATGAGCAGTTCTTC. This encodes CASSDFSTDSYNEQFF.

CDR3 coding DNA: TGTGCCAGCAGACGACACCTGAACACTGAAGCTTTCTTT. Its translation: CASRRHLNTEAFF. V usage is TRBV28 and J usage is TRBJ1-1; D unclear. The CDR3 is 13 residues long. Germline CDR1 is MDHEN and CDR2 is SYDVKM. The V end was cut by 6 bases, the J end by 0 bases, with 8 bases between.

The chain combines TRBV27 with TRBJ1-5; D is undetermined. The CDR3 runs to 16 residues. Germline-derived CDR1 and CDR2 are MNHEY and SMNVEV (reference sequence). Trimming cost V 1 base and J 7 bases, with 17 bases left between them. The CDR3 spells CASSLFALSGEQPQHF. The CDR3 nucleotides read TGTGCCAGCAGTTTATTCGCCCTTAGCGGAGAGCAGCCCCAGCATTTT.

The J gene is TRBJ2-5, the V gene TRBV4-1; 12 positions agree with TRBD1. Germline V lookup: CDR1 MGHRA, CDR2 YSYEKL. This CDR3 comprises 19 residues. J gave up 1 base and V 2 bases, and 11 bases lay outside the gene matches. CDR3 protein: CASSQRIPGTGGSQETQYF. The CDR3 bases are TGCGCCAGCAGCCAAAGGATACCCGGGACAGGGGGCTCCCAAGAGACCCAGTACTTC.

The chain links TRBV29-1 to TRBJ2-3, with TRBD1 identical over 8 bases. Trimming removed 0 bases from V and 2 bases from J; junction bases left unmatched: 4. Per the germline V gene, CDR1 is SQVTM and CDR2 is ANQGSEA. This CDR3 comprises 15 residues. The CDR3 is CSVEDRDRNTDTQYF. CDR3 nucleotide sequence: TGCAGCGTTGAAGACCGGGACAGGAACACAGATACGCAGTATTTT.

This clonotype was recorded a few times. CDR3 protein: CASSYQGVGGSSYNEQFF. CDR3 bases: TGTGCCAGCAGTTACCAGGGGGTGGGGGGGAGCTCCTACAATGAGCAGTTCTTC. The chain combines TRBV6-5 with TRBJ2-1; D may correspond to TRBD1 or TRBD2 (7 bases each). V shed 2 bases and J shed 0 bases, with 17 bases lying between them. CDR1 and CDR2 (germline): MNHEY, SVGAGI. The CDR3 length is 18 residues.

This clonotype was seen at least ten times. The J gene is TRBJ2-3, the V gene TRBV7-8; no reliable D call. From germline, CDR1 is SGHVS and CDR2 FQNEAQ. The CDR3 covers 13 residues. The V gene lost 2 bases and the J gene lost 8 bases, with 11 bases spanning the gap. CDR3 residues: CASSLPIAGTQYF. The CDR3 DNA is TGTGCCAGCAGCTTACCCATCGCCGGTACGCAGTATTTT.

A few counts support this clonotype. The V and J genes are TRBV29-1 and TRBJ2-5; D gene uncertain. V lost 7 bases and J 3 bases, leaving 12 bases between the germline ends. CDR1 is SQVTM and CDR2 is ANQGSEA in the germline V gene. The CDR3 has 12 residues. The CDR3 protein is CSGQRREETQYF. The DNA for the CDR3 is TGCAGCGGTCAGAGACGCGAAGAGACCCAGTACTTC.

This clonotype was seen only a few times. The chain links TRBV18 to TRBJ2-3; TRBD1 aligns across 9 bases. The CDR3 extends over 15 amino acids. With V trimmed by 6 bases and J by 1 base, 5 bases remained unmatched. Per germline, CDR1 KGHSH and CDR2 LQKENI. This CDR3 is CASSPRDRGTDTQYF. In DNA form, the CDR3 reads TGTGCCAGCTCCCCCCGGGACAGGGGCACAGATACGCAGTATTTT.

This rearrangement joins TRBV28 to TRBJ1-2; D is uncertain. Between the trimmed V and J ends, which lost 6 bases and 6 bases, there was a span of 23 bases. The germline CDR1 and CDR2 sequences are MDHEN and SYDVKM. The CDR3 spans 16 residues. The CDR3 is CASSRFTNTLKDGYTF. CDR3 DNA: TGTGCCAGCAGCCGATTCACCAATACCCTGAAGGATGGCTACACCTTC.

The chain links TRBV9 to TRBJ2-1; 10 nucleotides agree with TRBD1. CDR1 is SGDLS, CDR2 YYNGEE, per germline. This CDR3 region has 15 residues. V was clipped by 4 bases and J by 3 bases; unmatched bases: 4. CDR3 region: CASSSGTGDYNEQFF. The CDR3 nucleotides read TGTGCCAGCAGCTCCGGGACAGGGGACTACAATGAGCAGTTCTTC.

The table lists this clonotype with a few counts. The chain joins TRBV3-1 to TRBJ2-1, with a tentative D call TRBD2 (6 bases). Germline-derived CDR1 and CDR2 are LGHDT and YNNKEL (reference sequence). The CDR3 is made up of 16 amino acids. V shed 1 base and J shed 5 bases, with 15 bases lying between them. The CDR3 DNA reads TGTGCCAGCAGCCAAGGTCTACTGGGAGGAAACAATGAGCAGTTCTTC. This sequence encodes CASSQGLLGGNNEQFF.